This TCR beta chain stems from a study of metastatic and nonmetastatic thyroid tumors. Study-wide results and caveats: Versus benign nodules, malignant thyroid tumors reportedly had significantly higher TCR beta diversity, in blood and tumor.

A word on this clone: Its specificity is unknown.

With MiXCR, TCRdb reprocessed the PCR reads. The data contain roughly 39,000 clones, around half of them singletons. Treatment of any kind had been given to no patient before thyroid surgery. Between the trimmed V and J ends, which lost 3 bases and 3 bases, there was a span of 11 bases. This CDR3 contains 15 residues. The germline gives CDR1 SEHNR, CDR2 FQNEAQ (reference sequence). The sequence was collected from a male donor with papillary thyroid cancer or a benign thyroid nodule (not recorded which). Some clones in this sample may be carry-over from other donors' samples. The specimen was tumor tissue. The genes are TRBV7-9 and TRBJ2-2, with D perhaps matching TRBD1 (6 bases). The CDR3 DNA follows: TGTGCCAGCAGCTTTGTTACAGGGCACACCGGGGAGCTGTTTTTT. Translation gives CASSFVTGHTGELFF.